The clone carrying this T cell receptor (beta chain) was seen at least ten times. This CDR3 region has 15 residues. J lost 0 bases, V lost 5 bases, and 4 bases had no gene match. Germline assignment: CDR1 MRHNA and CDR2 SNTAGT. The data were taken from a study of neurological immune-mediated disorders. As for the cDNA, it was generated by 5'RACE with 10-nucleotide random UMIs. Over 190 million TCR-beta sequences from 15-18 subjects came from every sequencing run. TCRdb reprocessed the 5' RACE reads with MiXCR, giving one entry per CDR3 protein. The sample has about 89,000 distinct CDR3 sequences, 2% to 3% seen once.

The material sequenced was PBMCs. The receptor was derived from a woman in her twenties or thirties with multiple sclerosis. The rearrangement uses TRBV6-4 and TRBJ2-7; 10 bases map to TRBD1. CDR3: CASSTGTGASYEQYF. In nucleotides, the CDR3 is TGTGCCAGCAGTACCGGGACAGGGGCCTCCTACGAGCAGTACTTC.